The next 18 T cell receptor beta chains were all read from a single sample in a study of T cell clonotyping in hematopoietic cell transplantation. Clones were read by immunoSEQ multiplex PCR, and TCRdb kept only the in-frame ones, dropping some. The sample carries approximately 11,000 clones, about 54% recorded once. The sample here was peripheral blood mononuclear cells, taken 100 days after allogeneic stem cell transplant. These receptors were taken from a female patient aged 50-65 years who had an allogeneic stem cell transplant from an unrelated donor, so the T cells may come from the graft donor. Some clones in this sample may be carry-over from other donors' samples.

The J gene is TRBJ1-2, the V gene TRBV6-6, with 9 bases fitting TRBD1. Losses at the gene ends were 5 bases for V and 8 bases for J; bases not matched to a gene: 9. Germline values: CDR1 MNHNY, CDR2 SVGAGI (reference sequence). This CDR3 contains 14 residues. The CDR3 loop is CASSNLQGAGGYTF. CDR3 nucleotide sequence: TGTGCCAGCAGTAACCTACAGGGGGCAGGCGGCTACACCTTC.

The chain employs TRBV29-1 and TRBJ1-1; no clear D gene. Germline CDR1 and CDR2: SQVTM and ANQGSEA. The CDR3 spans 11 residues. V shed 7 bases and J shed 7 bases, with 13 bases lying between them. As DNA, the CDR3 is TGCAGCGCAGCCACGGACGTTGAAGCTTTCTTT. Translating gives CSAATDVEAFF.

V usage is TRBV6-5 and J usage is TRBJ1-4; D remains unclear. Trimming took 0 bases from V and 7 from J, leaving 9 bases between them. Germline values: CDR1 MNHEY, CDR2 SVGAGI. The CDR3 extends over 14 amino acids. CDR3 bases: TGTGCCAGCAGTTACTCGAGCGTCCCTGAAAAACTGTTTTTT. Protein sequence: CASSYSSVPEKLFF.

The chain uses TRBV25-1 and TRBJ1-2; TRBD1 might be the D (5 bases). The CDR3 is 14 residues long. Germline V gene lookup returns CDR1 MGHDK and CDR2 SYGVNS. V lost 8 bases and J lost 8, with 21 bases in between. The CDR3 sequence is CASLQSGGISGYTF. The CDR3 nucleotides are TGTGCCAGCCTCCAATCCGGGGGGATTAGCGGCTACACCTTC.

The rearrangement uses TRBV30 and TRBJ1-5; D not certain. Per germline, CDR1 GTSNPN and CDR2 SVGIG (reference sequence). Trimming took off 1 base at V and 5 bases at J, with 9 bases between the two ends. The CDR3 consists of 13 residues. In DNA form, the CDR3 reads TGTGCCTGGAGTGGGGCAGGTGATCAGCCCCAGCATTTT. The encoded protein is CAWSGAGDQPQHF.

The rearrangement uses TRBV28 and TRBJ2-2; 9 nucleotides line up with TRBD1. The CDR3 loop spans 14 amino acids. The germline V gene has CDR1 MDHEN and CDR2 SYDVKM. J was trimmed by 5 bases and V by 6 bases; bases with no gene match: 4. The CDR3 sequence: CASRWGTGTGELFF. The CDR3 DNA follows: TGTGCCAGCAGGTGGGGGACAGGGACCGGGGAGCTGTTTTTT.

This chain joins TRBV30 and TRBJ1-5, with TRBD1 as a possible D gene (6 bases). The CDR3 loop spans 14 amino acids. In germline, CDR1 is GTSNPN, CDR2 SVGIG (reference sequence). The V and J ends lost 5 bases and 0 bases respectively, with 11 bases between them. As DNA, the CDR3 is TGTGCCTGGGCACAGGGCTATAGCAATCAGCCCCAGCATTTT. It is translated as CAWAQGYSNQPQHF.

The chain links TRBV5-1 to TRBJ2-3; TRBD2 matches at 8 bases. The J segment lost 4 bases and the V segment lost 5 bases, leaving 9 bases of the junction unmatched. The CDR3 consists of 15 residues. CDR1 and CDR2 (germline): SGHRS, YFSETQ. The CDR3, as DNA: TGCGCCAGCAGTCTTCACGGGGGGGCCGCAGATACGCAGTATTTT. This codes for CASSLHGGAADTQYF.

The chain combines TRBV30 with TRBJ1-2, with TRBD1 identical over 7 bases. CDR1 and CDR2 from the germline V gene are GTSNPN and SVGIG (reference sequence). There are 12 residues in the CDR3. The trim removed 4 bases at V and 1 base at J, leaving 0 bases unmatched. Written as DNA, the CDR3 is TGTGCCTGGACAGGGGGTAACTATGGCTACACCTTC. It encodes CAWTGGNYGYTF.

V and J are TRBV4-2 and TRBJ1-2, with D perhaps matching TRBD1 (5 bases). V dropped 0 bases and J dropped 2 bases, with 13 bases sitting between them. Germline V gives CDR1 LGHNA, CDR2 YNFKEQ. The CDR3 spans 16 residues. CDR3 in amino acids: CASSQEGPWGNYGYTF. CDR3 in DNA: TGTGCCAGCAGCCAAGAAGGGCCCTGGGGGAACTATGGCTACACCTTC.

The chain recombines TRBV7-4 with TRBJ1-5; D might be TRBD1 (5 bases). CDR1 SGHVT and CDR2 SQSDAQ come from the germline V gene. The CDR3 has 19 residues. V lost 6 bases to trimming and J lost 4 bases, with 28 bases between them. CDR3: CASSPRGGKAMNSNQPQHF. Written as DNA, the CDR3 is TGTGCCAGCAGTCCTCGGGGGGGTAAGGCCATGAACTCGAATCAGCCCCAGCATTTT. Drawing the rest from reference TRBV7-4 and TRBJ1-5, the complete variable domain is GAGVSQSPRYKVAKRGRDVALRCDSISGHVTLYWYRQTLGQGSEVLTYSQSDAQRDKSGRPSGRFSAERPERSVSTLKIQRTEQGDSAVYLCASSPRGGKAMNSNQPQHFGDGTRLSIL.

V is TRBV30 and J is TRBJ2-2; D not certain. The germline V gene encodes CDR1 GTSNPN and CDR2 SVGIG (reference sequence). The CDR3 runs to 12 residues. V was pared by 7 bases and J by 4 bases, with 10 bases between. The CDR3 here is CAYQRGTGELFF. The CDR3 DNA is TGTGCCTATCAAAGAGGCACCGGGGAGCTGTTTTTT.

This rearrangement joins TRBV30 to TRBJ2-7, with TRBD1 matching 9 bases. The junction had 3 bases not matched to a gene; V was cut back by 4 bases and J by 5 bases. Per the germline V gene, CDR1 is GTSNPN and CDR2 is SVGIG (reference sequence). This CDR3 spans 12 amino acids. The CDR3, as DNA: TGTGCCTGGACGGACAGGGGCCACGAGCAGTACTTC. Translating gives CAWTDRGHEQYF.

The chain recombines TRBV30 with TRBJ2-4; D gene unclear. Per germline, CDR1 GTSNPN and CDR2 SVGIG (reference sequence). CDR3 length equals 13 residues. The germline V and J ends were trimmed by 4 bases and 6 bases, with 13 bases remaining between them. The CDR3 nucleotides read TGTGCCTGGACCCTCGGGCCGGGAAACATTCAGTACTTC. It encodes CAWTLGPGNIQYF.

V and J are TRBV30 and TRBJ2-7; D not resolved. With 2 bases removed from V and 0 bases from J, the gap between germline ends came to 14 bases. CDR3 length equals 15 residues. The germline CDR1 and CDR2 sequences are GTSNPN and SVGIG (reference sequence). The CDR3 nucleotides are TGTGCCTGGAGTCCGACCTGGGAAATCTCCTACGAGCAGTACTTC. Translated, it gives CAWSPTWEISYEQYF.

This chain uses TRBV4-1 with TRBJ1-1; D not resolved. Between the trimmed V and J ends, which lost 0 bases and 1 base, there was a span of 6 bases. The CDR3 length is 14 residues. CDR1 and CDR2 from the germline V gene are MGHRA and YSYEKL. CDR3 bases: TGCGCCAGCAGCCAAGAGAGCAGGAACACTGAAGCTTTCTTT. Protein product: CASSQESRNTEAFF.

The chain recombines TRBV9 with TRBJ2-7, with TRBD1 matching over 10 bases. From germline, CDR1 is SGDLS and CDR2 YYNGEE. V dropped 2 bases and J dropped 2; count of bases not matched to a gene: 1. The CDR3 covers 14 residues. CDR3 loop: CASSVGQGTYEQYF. In DNA form, the CDR3 reads TGTGCCAGCAGCGTGGGACAGGGGACCTACGAGCAGTACTTC.

This clone was seen a handful of times. The J gene is TRBJ2-7, the V gene TRBV7-8; D possibly corresponds to TRBD1 (5 bases). Trimming shortened V by 7 bases and J by 0 bases, and 7 bases separated the two germline ends. CDR3 length: 12 amino acids. Germline loops: CDR1 SGHVS, CDR2 FQNEAQ. CDR3 region: CASIDSSYEQYF. CDR3 bases: TGTGCCAGCATAGACAGCTCCTACGAGCAGTACTTC.